This T cell receptor beta chain was sequenced for a study of blood T cell repertoires in COVID-19 (dated by TCRdb to the early 2020s). Context from the whole study: Collaborator samples came from the United States, Italy and Spain and covered acute and convalescent phases of COVID-19. The prospective study material was composed of cDNA or gDNA derived from T cells, B-cell-depleted T cells, or PBMCs. Subjects who had been exposed to COVID-19, were actively infected with it, or had recovered from it provided the deeply sampled blood TCRbeta repertoires that made up the dataset. The repertoires were made available in a free public database intended to serve as a resource for research on the immune response to SARS-CoV-2. The samples were drawn from two sources: the first 160 participants of the ongoing ImmuneRACE study, and 1,200 or so subjects contributed by 6 global collaborators. Sample metadata almost always included a de-identified subject ID, COVID-19 status, age in years and sex. Where HLA class I and class II types were available, the types were taken from metadata supplied by the sample provider, not from assay-based typing.

The immunoSEQ Assay, a bias-controlled multiplex PCR, was used to amplify TCRbeta CDR3 regions from genomic DNA. For the original study's pipeline: The number of nucleated cells in each sample was estimated by amplification of reference gene primers within the assay. Sequence reads were collapsed and filtered to measure the absolute abundance of every unique TCRbeta CDR3 rearrangement. For each sample, productive Simpson clonality was calculated as the square root of Simpson's diversity index over productive rearrangements. TCRdb took over this immuneACCESS table, retaining in-frame rearrangements with V and J assigned. Such tables are incomplete; in checked studies, under half of the missing clones stem from an unresolved V gene, and the remainder is unexplained. Clonal size and the V and J genes are those of that table, whereas D and trimming came from the DNA. The sample data list 220,000 or so clones, and 80% of these were observed just once. The top ten clonotypes cover less than 7% of the sample.

A remark on this clone: The antigen it binds to is not known. Base qualities are not provided; no much larger clone lies one nucleotide away.

Results the study describes overall, beyond this receptor: Clinical and demographic metadata were provided uncurated, with the amount varying by source and participant.

The collaborating institutions used their own protocols to collect whole blood in K2EDTA tubes. For TCRbeta analysis, collaborator samples were shipped as frozen whole blood, as isolated PBMCs, or as DNA extracted from either sample type. This TCR was sampled from a woman between 65 and 79 years old with acute or convalescent COVID-19. The sample comprised peripheral blood.

The CDR3: CASRRQGQSAEAFF. At the DNA level, the sequence is TGTGCCAGCAGGAGACAGGGGCAATCCGCTGAAGCTTTCTTT. The chain is assembled from TRBV6-5 and TRBJ1-1; 8 middle bases align to TRBD1. CDR1 and CDR2, looked up from the germline V gene, are MNHEY and SVGAGI. The CDR3, from cysteine to phenylalanine, totals 14 residues. Of the read, only the CDR3 DNA is kept; its 42 bases are in frame from base 1. The germline V end is reduced by 6 bases and the J end by 6 bases; junction bases left unmatched: 9.